The 18 T cell receptor beta chains below come from one sample, sequenced in a study of blood T cell repertoires in COVID-19. Measured with immunoSEQ multiplex PCR; TCRdb has only the in-frame clones, and not every one. The table shows roughly 68,000 clones, with 87% occurring only once. The sample consisted of peripheral blood. The receptors derive from a man in his forties or fifties with active COVID-19.

This clone showed up just once. This rearrangement joins TRBV7-6 to TRBJ2-7; 8 positions agree with TRBD2. The germline CDR1 and CDR2 sequences are SGHVS and FNYEAQ. This CDR3 has 16 amino acids. Losses at the gene ends were 3 bases for V and 6 bases for J; bases not matched to a gene: 13. The CDR3 reads CASSFLQAGGGGEQYF. The CDR3 bases are TGTGCCAGCAGCTTCCTCCAGGCGGGGGGCGGGGGCGAGCAGTACTTC. Filled out from reference TRBV7-6 and TRBJ2-7, the complete variable domain reads GAGVSQSPRYKVTKRGQDVALRCDPISGHVSLYWYRQALGQGPEFLTYFNYEAQQDKSGLPNDRFSAERPEGSISTLTIQRTEQRDSAMYRCASSFLQAGGGGEQYFGPGTRLTVT.

The V gene is TRBV6-5, the J gene TRBJ2-4; tentatively, D is TRBD1 (5 bases). Per germline, CDR1 MNHEY and CDR2 SVGAGI. V lost 2 bases and J 8 bases, leaving 16 bases between the germline ends. The CDR3 has 15 amino acids. The CDR3 coding sequence is TGTGCCAGCAGTTACAGGGGCAGAAGGGGCGACATTCAGTACTTC. Translating gives CASSYRGRRGDIQYF.

The chain is built from TRBV2 and TRBJ1-5; the D gene is possibly TRBD1 (5 bases). V lost 7 bases, J lost 0 bases, and 10 bases lay in between. The CDR3 contains 14 residues. Germline V lookup: CDR1 SNHLY, CDR2 FYNNEI. CDR3 amino acids: CASTGQYSNQPQHF. The CDR3, as DNA: TGTGCCAGCACAGGGCAGTATAGCAATCAGCCCCAGCATTTT. Variable domain in full (rest from reference TRBV2 and TRBJ1-5): EPEVTQTPSHQVTQMGQEVILRCVPISNHLYFYWYRQILGQKVEFLVSFYNNEISEKSEIFDDQFSVERPDGSNFTLKIRSTKLEDSAMYFCASTGQYSNQPQHFGDGTRLSIL.

The chain couples TRBV15 to TRBJ2-7, with unresolved D. Germline V lookup: CDR1 LNHNV, CDR2 YYDKDF (reference sequence). Trimming left V 0 bases short and J 2 bases short, with 5 bases between. The CDR3 is 13 residues long. CDR3: CATSRDQTYEQYF. The DNA of the CDR3 is TGTGCCACCAGCAGAGATCAAACCTACGAGCAGTACTTC.

J is TRBJ2-6 and V is TRBV25-1, with 8 bases aligning to TRBD1. The V gene end was trimmed by 8 bases and the J gene end by 1 base; junction bases not matched to a gene: 7. Germline V gives CDR1 MGHDK, CDR2 SYGVNS. The CDR3 is made up of 16 amino acids. CDR3 amino acids: CASRQGSHSGANVLTF. CDR3 bases: TGTGCCAGCCGACAGGGGTCCCATTCTGGGGCCAACGTCCTGACTTTC. The entire variable domain, with the rest obtained from reference TRBV25-1 and TRBJ2-6, is as follows: EADIYQTPRYLVIGTGKKITLECSQTMGHDKMYWYQQDPGMELHLIHYSYGVNSTEKGDLSSESTVSRIRTEHFPLTLESARPSHTSQYLCASRQGSHSGANVLTFGAGSRLTVL.

The gene calls are TRBV7-9 and TRBJ1-3; TRBD1 is a possible D gene (5 bases). The CDR3 runs to 14 residues. Germline V CDR1 and CDR2: SEHNR, FQNEAQ (reference sequence). Trimming cost V 1 base and J 3 bases, with 7 bases left between them. For the CDR3, the DNA is TGTGCCAGCAGCTTAGGCACAGGTGGAAACACCATATATTTT. Translation gives CASSLGTGGNTIYF.

This clone was seen just once. The J gene is TRBJ2-7, the V gene TRBV6-5, with TRBD1 identical over 11 bases. The CDR3 has 15 residues. In germline, CDR1 is MNHEY, CDR2 SVGAGI. The J segment lost 3 bases and the V segment lost 4 bases, leaving 5 bases of the junction unmatched. DNA of the CDR3: TGTGCCAGCAGTTCTGCCGGGACAGGGGGCTACGAGCAGTACTTC. It is translated as CASSSAGTGGYEQYF.

The chain combines TRBV19 with TRBJ2-1, with a tentative D call TRBD1 (5 bases). This CDR3 spans 16 amino acids. In germline, CDR1 is LNHDA, CDR2 SQIVND (reference sequence). V lost 10 bases and J lost 5, with 24 bases in between. The CDR3 DNA sequence: TGTGCCACCCTAGGAAGACAGAATTGGCTAAACAATGAGCAGTTCTTC. Its protein is CATLGRQNWLNNEQFF.

This clone was counted only a few times. The J gene is TRBJ1-1, the V gene TRBV5-4, with D hard to call. The CDR3 contains 13 residues. Germline values: CDR1 SGHNT, CDR2 YYREEE (reference sequence). V lost 3 bases, J lost 5 bases, and 11 bases lay in between. CDR3 loop: CASSSGLLTEAFF. DNA for the CDR3: TGTGCCAGCAGCTCGGGTCTTCTTACTGAAGCTTTCTTT.

The rearrangement joins TRBV5-4 to TRBJ1-2; TRBD1 matches 8 bases. The germline V gene encodes CDR1 SGHNT and CDR2 YYREEE (reference sequence). V shed 2 bases, J shed 10 bases, and the junction held 10 bases outside the gene matches. The CDR3 is made up of 14 amino acids. This CDR3 is CASSFYDRGLFYTF. CDR3 coding DNA: TGTGCCAGCAGCTTCTACGACAGGGGCTTATTCTACACCTTC.

The chain is built from TRBV5-1 and TRBJ1-3; no clear D gene. The V end lost 0 bases, the J end lost 0 bases, and 7 bases lay between the germline ends. Germline V gene lookup returns CDR1 SGHRS and CDR2 YFSETQ. The CDR3 has 15 residues. CDR3 sequence reads: CASSLGWSSGNTIYF. The CDR3 nucleotides are TGCGCCAGCAGCTTGGGATGGAGCTCTGGAAACACCATATATTTT.

Notes on this clone: This same CDR3 is encoded by further DNA sequences in the sample. The J gene is TRBJ2-7, the V gene TRBV12-3 or TRBV12-4; D perhaps matches TRBD1 (6 bases). CDR3 length equals 13 residues. V was clipped by 1 base and J by 3 bases, with 7 bases between them. CDR3 in DNA: TGTGCCAGCAGTTTAGGAGGGGGCTACGAGCAGTACTTC. Translated, it gives CASSLGGGYEQYF.

The count of this clone is one. The rearrangement links TRBV5-1 to TRBJ2-2; 7 nucleotides match TRBD2. The CDR3 is made up of 14 amino acids. V gave up 6 bases and J gave up 5 bases; unmatched junction bases: 7. The germline V gene encodes CDR1 SGHRS and CDR2 YFSETQ. The chain's CDR3 is CASTKLGGTGELFF. The DNA of the CDR3 is TGCGCCAGCACCAAGCTGGGGGGGACCGGGGAGCTGTTTTTT.

V usage is TRBV9 and J usage is TRBJ2-5, with D tentatively TRBD2 (6 bases). V lost 0 bases and J lost 9, with 15 bases in between. Looked up from germline, CDR1 is SGDLS and CDR2 is YYNGEE. The CDR3 is 14 amino acids. This CDR3 is CASSVAPASASQYF. The CDR3 DNA reads TGTGCCAGCAGCGTAGCCCCGGCTAGCGCGTCCCAGTACTTC. The variable domain in full, with the rest retrieved from reference TRBV9 and TRBJ2-5, is DSGVTQTPKHLITATGQRVTLRCSPRSGDLSVYWYQQSLDQGLQFLIQYYNGEERAKGNILERFSAQQFPDLHSELNLSSLELGDSALYFCASSVAPASASQYFGPGTRLLVL.

The V and J genes are TRBV5-1 and TRBJ2-3; 7 bases line up with TRBD1. Germline CDR1 and CDR2: SGHRS and YFSETQ. The CDR3 spans 15 residues. J lost 0 bases, V lost 3 bases, and 4 bases had no gene match. This CDR3 is CASSSPTGSTDTQYF. Written as DNA, the CDR3 is TGCGCCAGCAGCTCCCCGACAGGGAGCACAGATACGCAGTATTTT. Filled out from reference TRBV5-1 and TRBJ2-3, the complete variable domain reads KAGVTQTPRYLIKTRGQQVTLSCSPISGHRSVSWYQQTPGQGLQFLFEYFSETQRNKGNFPGRFSGRQFSNSRSEMNVSTLELGDSALYLCASSSPTGSTDTQYFGPGTRLTVL.

The V and J genes are TRBV4-2 and TRBJ2-1; 10 bases map to TRBD1. The germline V gene has CDR1 LGHNA and CDR2 YNFKEQ. Losses at the gene ends were 4 bases for V and 8 bases for J; bases not matched to a gene: 11. This CDR3 contains 16 residues. The CDR3 bases are TGTGCCAGCAGCCGAGCTATCGGGACAGGGGAGGATGAGCAGTTCTTC. Amino acids: CASSRAIGTGEDEQFF.

The V and J genes are TRBV7-9 and TRBJ1-3, with D maybe TRBD1 (6 bases). Germline CDR1 SEHNR, CDR2 FQNEAQ (reference sequence). The CDR3 runs to 15 residues. Trimming stripped 5 bases from V and 0 bases from J, with 11 bases between. The chain's CDR3 is CASSLDRSSGNTIYF. CDR3 DNA: TGTGCCAGCAGCCTTGACAGGAGCTCTGGAAACACCATATATTTT.

This clone came up once. The chain combines TRBV5-1 with TRBJ2-3, with 8 bases fitting TRBD1. The germline V gene has CDR1 SGHRS and CDR2 YFSETQ. Trimming at V came to 7 bases and at J to 1 base, leaving 2 bases not matched to a gene. The length of the CDR3 is 13 residues. The CDR3 here is CASAGQGTDTQYF. CDR3 nucleotides: TGCGCCAGCGCGGGACAGGGCACAGATACGCAGTATTTT.